This TCR beta chain emerged from a study of blood T cell repertoires in COVID-19. Study context: The United States, Italy and Spain supplied acute and convalescent COVID-19 samples.

This clone has more than one count but fewer than ten. The CDR3 length is 15 residues. Germline loops: CDR1 LGHDT, CDR2 YNNKEL (reference sequence). The ends were cut back, 5 bases at V and 4 bases at J, with 17 bases in the middle. As handled by the study authors: Estimates of nucleated cell counts were drawn from the amplification of reference gene primers. Repertoires were generated with immunoSEQ multiplex PCR, while TCRdb's copy carries only in-frame clones and drops some. That table gives V, J and clone size, and the DNA gave D and trimming. The sample gives 150,000 to 200,000 clones, 84% of which show up once; nearly 15% is in the top ten.

The sequence came from a man aged 45-65 years who had recovered from COVID-19. This rearrangement joins TRBV3-1 (or the pseudogene TRBV3-2) to TRBJ1-1, with D perhaps matching TRBD1 (5 bases). The sequencing sample was made of PBMCs or T cells enriched from blood (not recorded which). The CDR3 spells CASSGRTIRPTEAFF. The CDR3 DNA is TGTGCCAGCAGCGGAAGGACAATCCGGCCCACTGAAGCTTTCTTT.